This is a list of T cell receptor beta chains from one sample in a study of T cell changes during pregnancy in multiple sclerosis. Sequenced by immunoSEQ multiplex PCR; TCRdb stores in-frame clones only, minus some. The sample gives some 110,000 clones, approximately 90% of which show up once; around 1.5% is in the top ten. The sequencing used peripheral blood, collected after pregnancy. The receptors here all came from a female donor with multiple sclerosis, enrolled in a pregnancy study. The CDR3 runs from the conserved cysteine through the conserved F or W. Each record gives: V gene, clone size, J gene, D gene, CDR3 DNA, CDR3 protein. The D gene is left open where the match is weak. The size field is filled for only some rows; it gives once, few, many or a size class.

TRBV6-5	NA	TRBJ2-5	TRBD1	TGTGCCAGCAGTTACACCCACGGGACAGAAGAGACCCAGTACTTC	CASSYTHGTEETQYF
TRBV28	NA	TRBJ1-1	TRBD1	TGTGCCAGCAGAAAACTTTCCCTGACAGGGAAGGGGATGAACACTGAAGCTTTCTTT	CASRKLSLTGKGMNTEAFF
TRBV7-9	NA	TRBJ1-5	TRBD1	TGTGCCAGCAGCTTAGGGGACAGGGAAAATCAGCCCCAGCATTTT	CASSLGDRENQPQHF
TRBV19	NA	TRBJ1-5	NA	TGTGCCAGTAGTATAGGTAGATCCGCAATCGAGCCCCAGCATTTT	CASSIGRSAIEPQHF
TRBV6-6	NA	TRBJ1-1	NA	TGTGCCAGCAGTTCCTCAGGGGACACTGAAGCTTTCTTT	CASSSSGDTEAFF
TRBV2	once	TRBJ2-1	NA	TGTGCCAGCAGTGATGTCAGGTACGAGCAGTTCTTC	CASSDVRYEQFF
TRBV6-1	NA	TRBJ2-3	TRBD2	TGTGCCAGCAGTGAAGGGGGGGGGACAGATACGCAGTATTTT	CASSEGGGTDTQYF
TRBV14	NA	TRBJ2-7	NA	TGTGCCAGCAGCCGGACGGGGAGAGTATACGAGCAGTACTTC	CASSRTGRVYEQYF
TRBV29-1	NA	TRBJ2-5	TRBD1	TGCAGCGTAATAGACAGGGATATCGAAAAGACCCAGTACTTC	CSVIDRDIEKTQYF
TRBV18	NA	TRBJ2-5	NA	TGTGCCAGCTCATCTCAAGAGACCCAGTACTTC	CASSSQETQYF
TRBV6-5	NA	TRBJ2-1	NA	TGTGCCAGCAGTTACGGACAGAGCTCCTACAATGAGCAGTTCTTC	CASSYGQSSYNEQFF
TRBV20-1	NA	TRBJ1-1	NA	TGCACCTTCAGGAATCCAGAAGCTTTCTTT	CTFRNPEAFF
TRBV5-8	NA	TRBJ1-2	TRBD1	TGTGCCAGCAGCTTGAGACAGGGGGGTATTACCTTC	CASSLRQGGITF
TRBV2	few	TRBJ1-6	NA	TGTGCCAGCAGTGAACATGGAAGCCCCCGGTACAGCGGAAAAAATTCACCCCTCCACTTT	CASSEHGSPRYSGKNSPLHF
TRBV30	NA	TRBJ1-5	TRBD1	TGTGCCTGCCGACAGGGGGCGGGTCAGCCCCAGCATTTT	CACRQGAGQPQHF
TRBV5-6	NA	TRBJ2-7	TRBD1	TGTGCCAGCAGCCTGACAGGGGCCTACTACGAGCAGTACTTC	CASSLTGAYYEQYF